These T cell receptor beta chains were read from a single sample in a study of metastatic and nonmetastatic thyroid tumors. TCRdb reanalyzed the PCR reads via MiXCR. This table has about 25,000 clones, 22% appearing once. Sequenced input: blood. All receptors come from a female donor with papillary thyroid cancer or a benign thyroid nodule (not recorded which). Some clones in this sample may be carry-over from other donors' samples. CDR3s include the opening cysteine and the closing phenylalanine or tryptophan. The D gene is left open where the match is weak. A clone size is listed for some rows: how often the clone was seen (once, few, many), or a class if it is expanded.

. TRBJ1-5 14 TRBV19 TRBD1 TGTGCTAGTAGGATGGACAGGGGTAATCAGCTCCAGCATTTT CASRMDRGNQLQHF
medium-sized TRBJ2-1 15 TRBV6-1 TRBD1 TGTGCCAGCATCCCGGACAGGGTCTCCTACAATGAGCAGTTCTTC CASIPDRVSYNEQFF
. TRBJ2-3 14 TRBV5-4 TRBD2 TGTGCCAGCAGCAGGACTAGCGGATCAGATACGCAGTATTTT CASSRTSGSDTQYF
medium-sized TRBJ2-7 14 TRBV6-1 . TGTGCCAGCAGAGGGGCTCGAGTGGTGCGGGAGCAGTACTTC CASRGARVVREQYF
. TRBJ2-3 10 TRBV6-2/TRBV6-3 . TGTTCCAACAAAGGAGATACTCAGTATTTT CSNKGDTQYF
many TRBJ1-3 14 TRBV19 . TGTGCCAGTATAGACCGGATCTCTGGAAACACCATATATTTT CASIDRISGNTIYF
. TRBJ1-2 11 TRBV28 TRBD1 TGTGCCAGCAGCTTCAGGGGGGGCTACACCTTC CASSFRGGYTF
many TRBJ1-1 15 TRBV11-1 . TGTGCCAGCAGCCCCCATTGGGGGCCAGCGGCTGAAGCTTTCTTT CASSPHWGPAAEAFF
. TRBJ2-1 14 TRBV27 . TGTGCCAGCACCCCCGCATGGAATGTGAATGAGCAGTTCTTC CASTPAWNVNEQFF
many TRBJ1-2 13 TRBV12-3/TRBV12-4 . TGTGCCAGCACCCTTAGGTCTAACTATGGCTACACCTTC CASTLRSNYGYTF
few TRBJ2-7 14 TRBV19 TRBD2 TGTGCCAGTTCCCCAGCGGGAGAAGACTACGAGCAGTACTTC CASSPAGEDYEQYF
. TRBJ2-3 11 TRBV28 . TGTGCCAGCAGTACCATAGAGACCCCGTATTTC CASSTIETPYF
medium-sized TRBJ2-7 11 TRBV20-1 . TGCAGTGCTAGCGGGACCTACGAGCAGTACTTC CSASGTYEQYF
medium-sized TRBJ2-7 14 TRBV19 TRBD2 TGTGCCAGTAGCCCCGGGACTAGCGGTTACGAGCAGTACTTC CASSPGTSGYEQYF
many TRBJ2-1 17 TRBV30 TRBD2 TGTGCCTGGAGTCCCTTAATGATAGCGGGAGTGGGGAATGAGCAGTTCTTC CAWSPLMIAGVGNEQFF
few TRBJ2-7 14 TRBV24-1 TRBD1 TGTGCCACCAGTGCCGGGACAGGGTCCTACGAGCAGTACTTC CATSAGTGSYEQYF
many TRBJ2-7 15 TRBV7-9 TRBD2 TGTGCCAGCAGCTTAGCTAGCGGGAGAAGCCCCGAGCAGTACTTC CASSLASGRSPEQYF
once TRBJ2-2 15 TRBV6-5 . TGTGCCAGCACTTGGCCGGCGACGAACACCTGGGAGCTGTTTTTT CASTWPATNTWELFF
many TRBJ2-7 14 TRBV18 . TGTGCCAGCTCACCCGACAGCTCCGCCCACGAGCAGTACTTC CASSPDSSAHEQYF
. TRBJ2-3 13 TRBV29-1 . TGCAGCGCCCGGACAGCCACCACAGAAACGCAGTATTTT CSARTATTETQYF
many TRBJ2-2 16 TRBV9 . TGTGCCAGCTTTCCTCGGGGTAGCGGGAACACCGGGGAGCTGTTTTTT CASFPRGSGNTGELFF
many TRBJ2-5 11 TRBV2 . TGTGCCAGCAGTCCGGGGGAGACCCAGTACTTC CASSPGETQYF
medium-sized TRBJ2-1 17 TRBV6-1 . TGTGCCAGCAGTGAAATCGGGCGGGATCGCTCCTACAATGAGCAGTTCTTC CASSEIGRDRSYNEQFF
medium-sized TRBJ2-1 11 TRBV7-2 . TGTGCCAGCAGCAACCTCAACGAGCAGTTCTTC CASSNLNEQFF
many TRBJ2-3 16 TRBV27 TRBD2 TGTGCCAGCAGTTTTTTGGGAGCGGGGGACACAGATACGCAGTATTTT CASSFLGAGDTDTQYF
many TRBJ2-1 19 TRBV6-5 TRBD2 TGTGCCAGCAGTTACCGAGTAGAAAGCGGGATCGTCTCCTACAATGAGCAGTTCTTC CASSYRVESGIVSYNEQFF
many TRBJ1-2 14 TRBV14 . TGTGCCAGCAGCCACGGGGGGCTCTTTAATGGCTACACCTTC CASSHGGLFNGYTF
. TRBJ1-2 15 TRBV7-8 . TGTGCCAGCAGCTTAGGTCCAGGGCGGGGCTATGGCTGCACCTTC CASSLGPGRGYGCTF
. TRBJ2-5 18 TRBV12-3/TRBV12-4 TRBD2 TGTGCCAGCAGTACTCGGCGGTGGATAGCGGGAGTCTATGAGACACAGTACTTC CASSTRRWIAGVYETQYF
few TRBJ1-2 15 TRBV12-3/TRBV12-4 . TGTGCCAGCAGTTTCTACGGAACAGGGCCCCATGGCTACACCTTC CASSFYGTGPHGYTF
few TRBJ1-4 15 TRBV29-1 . TGCAGCGTCGAGCCTACACGCGGGCAGAAACGAAAAACTGTTTTT CSVEPTRGQKRKTVF
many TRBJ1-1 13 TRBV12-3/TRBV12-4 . TGTGCCAGCAGTTTAAATTGGGGCACTGAAGCTTTCTTT CASSLNWGTEAFF
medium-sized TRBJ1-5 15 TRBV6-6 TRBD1 TGTGCCAGCAGTTACACAGGGGGTAGCAATCAGCCCCAGCATTTT CASSYTGGSNQPQHF
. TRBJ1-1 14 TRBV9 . TGTGCCAGCAGCCAGTGCGGGGGGATTACTGAAGCTTTCTTT CASSQCGGITEAFF
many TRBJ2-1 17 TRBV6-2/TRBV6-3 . TGTGCCAGCAGTTACTCCCCCCCCCGGGGACTGTACAATGAGCAGTTCTTC CASSYSPPRGLYNEQFF
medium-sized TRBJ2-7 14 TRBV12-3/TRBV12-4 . TGTGCCAGCACCTTTTCGGGGGATTGGGGGGAGCAGTACTTC CASTFSGDWGEQYF
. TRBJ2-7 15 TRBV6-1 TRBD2 TGTGCCAGCAGTGAAAGTGTCGGGGAGGGCTACGAGCAGTACTTC CASSESVGEGYEQYF
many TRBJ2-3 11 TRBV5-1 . TGCGCCAGCAGTTACACAGATACGCAGTATTTT CASSYTDTQYF
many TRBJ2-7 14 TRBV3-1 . TGTGCCAGCAGCCAAGGTCTGCAGGGTCGGAGGCAGTACTTC CASSQGLQGRRQYF
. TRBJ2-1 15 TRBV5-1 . TGCGCCAGCAGGGGTATCGGGAGCGTATTAAATGACCAGTTCTTC CASRGIGSVLNDQFF
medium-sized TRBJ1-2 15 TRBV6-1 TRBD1 TGTGCCAGCAGTTCACCATACCAGGACAGGGACGGCTACACCTTC CASSSPYQDRDGYTF
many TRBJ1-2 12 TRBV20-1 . TGCAGTGCTAGTCGGGTAGTAACTGGCTACACCTTC CSASRVVTGYTF
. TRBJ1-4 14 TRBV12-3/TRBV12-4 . TGTGCCAGCAGTTTTGAGTGTGGGCGAGAAAAACTGTTGTTT CASSFECGREKLLF
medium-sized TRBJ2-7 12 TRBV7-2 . TGTGCCAGCAGCACTGGAGGGTACGAGCAGTACTTC CASSTGGYEQYF
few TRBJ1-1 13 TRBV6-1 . TGTGCCAGCAATCTAAGGGTATCGGCTGAATCTTTCTTT CASNLRVSAESFF
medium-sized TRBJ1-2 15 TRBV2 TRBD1 TGTGCCAGCACCAGACAGGGGGCGCAAAGCTATGGCTACACCTTC CASTRQGAQSYGYTF
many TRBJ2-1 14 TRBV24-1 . TGTGCCACCAGTGATTTGGGCCGAGGGGATGAGCAGTTCTTC CATSDLGRGDEQFF
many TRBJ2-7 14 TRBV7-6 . TGTGCCAGCAGCCAGGGGGGACATAACTACGAGCAGTACTTC CASSQGGHNYEQYF
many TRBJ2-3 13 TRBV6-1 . TGTGCCAGCACAGAAGGCGAGGTTGATACGCAGTATTTT CASTEGEVDTQYF
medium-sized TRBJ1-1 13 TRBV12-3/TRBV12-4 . TGTGCCAGCAGTTTAATGGTGAACACTGAAGCTTTCTTT CASSLMVNTEAFF
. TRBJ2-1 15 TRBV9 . TGTGCCAGCAGCGTAGCGGCGGGGGCATACAATGAGCAGTTCTTC CASSVAAGAYNEQFF
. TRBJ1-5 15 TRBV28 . TGTGCCAGCAGTTTATCCAGGGCAAGCAATCAGCCCCAGCATTTT CASSLSRASNQPQHF
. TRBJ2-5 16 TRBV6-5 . TGTGCCAGCAGTTACGAACCCCGGACAGCAGAAGAGACCCAGTACTTC CASSYEPRTAEETQYF
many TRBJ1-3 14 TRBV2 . TGTGCCAGCAAGACCGTTTTCTCTGGAAACACCATATATTTT CASKTVFSGNTIYF
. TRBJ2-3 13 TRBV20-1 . TGCAGTGCTAGGGTTGTGGCATTAGATACGCAGTATTTT CSARVVALDTQYF
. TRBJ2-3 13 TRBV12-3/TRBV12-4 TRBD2 TGTGCCAGCGCCAGCGGGAGGGCCGAGACGCAGTATTTT CASASGRAETQYF
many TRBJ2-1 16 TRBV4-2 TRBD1 TGTGCCAGCAGCCAAGCTTGGGACAGGGTGACCTATGAGCAGTTCTTC CASSQAWDRVTYEQFF
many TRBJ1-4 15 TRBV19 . TGTGCCAGTAGCCTCCTGGGGGAAGAGGGTGAAAAACTGTTTTTT CASSLLGEEGEKLFF